This T cell receptor beta chain was recovered during a study of OX40 agonist ivuxolimab in advanced cancers. Measured with immunoSEQ multiplex PCR; TCRdb has only the in-frame clones, and not every one. The sample has about 67,000 clones; 91% are singletons. There are 12 residues in the CDR3. From germline, CDR1 is SEHNR and CDR2 FQNEAQ (reference sequence). V shed 0 bases and J shed 11 bases, with 11 bases lying between them. This chain links TRBV7-9 with TRBJ2-7; TRBD2 is a possible D gene (6 bases). Material: CD4+ or CD8+ T cells sorted from blood, obtained in a trial of the OX40 agonist ivuxolimab. The sequence came from an adult with an advanced solid tumor such as melanoma, head and neck, liver or kidney cancer. CDR3 DNA sequence: TGTGCCAGCAGCTTAGCCACAGGAGGGGAGTACTTC. Translation gives CASSLATGGEYF.